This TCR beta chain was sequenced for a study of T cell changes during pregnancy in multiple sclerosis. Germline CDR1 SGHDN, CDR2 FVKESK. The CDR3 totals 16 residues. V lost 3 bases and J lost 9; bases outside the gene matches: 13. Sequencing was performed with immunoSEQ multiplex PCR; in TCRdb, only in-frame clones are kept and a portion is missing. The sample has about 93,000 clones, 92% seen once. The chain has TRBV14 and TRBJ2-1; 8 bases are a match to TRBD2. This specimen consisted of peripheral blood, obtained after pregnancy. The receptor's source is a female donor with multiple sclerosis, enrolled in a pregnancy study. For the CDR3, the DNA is TGTGCCAGCAGCCAGGGGCGGGGGGAAACTTGGGCTGAGCAGTTCTTC. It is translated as CASSQGRGETWAEQFF.